A single sample gave rise to the 17 T cell receptor beta chains below, sequenced in a study of shared clonotypes between healthy human individuals. Clones were sequenced by immunoSEQ multiplex PCR, and TCRdb holds only the in-frame ones, with some missing. In the table there are about 600,000 clones, around 97% of which are singletons. Sequencing input: naive CD4+ T cells sorted from blood. Subset meaning: CD45RA+ positively selected. The receptors were gathered from a woman between 25 and 40 years old in good health.

The chain carries TRBV27 and TRBJ2-2; 11 positions match TRBD2. CDR1 is MNHEY, CDR2 SMNVEV, per germline (reference sequence). The CDR3 is made up of 19 amino acids. The ends lost 6 bases at V and 3 bases at J; junction bases unmatched: 15. CDR3 coding DNA: TGTGCCAGCAGCCTCCGACCTTCGGGACTAGCGGATTACACCGGGGAGCTGTTTTTT. The encoded protein is CASSLRPSGLADYTGELFF.

The chain links TRBV2 to TRBJ2-3; 10 bases line up with TRBD1. The CDR3 extends over 16 amino acids. Germline V CDR1 and CDR2: SNHLY, FYNNEI. With V trimmed by 3 bases and J by 0 bases, 3 bases remained unmatched. This chain's CDR3 is CASSEGTGASTDTQYF. CDR3 sequence (DNA): TGTGCCAGCAGTGAGGGGACAGGGGCGAGCACAGATACGCAGTATTTT.

The chain has TRBV10-1 and TRBJ2-1, with a tentative D call TRBD2 (6 bases). Germline CDR1 reads WNHNN; CDR2 reads SYGVQD (reference sequence). Between the trimmed V and J ends, which lost 2 bases and 0 bases, there was a span of 11 bases. CDR3 size: 16 residues. This CDR3 is CASSEGGISSYNEQFF. For the CDR3, the DNA is TGCGCCAGCAGTGAGGGGGGGATAAGCTCCTACAATGAGCAGTTCTTC.

The rearrangement joins TRBV28 to TRBJ2-3; TRBD1 might be the D (5 bases). Trimming cost V 2 bases and J 1 base, with 10 bases left between them. Germline V gene data show CDR1 as MDHEN and CDR2 as SYDVKM. CDR3 length: 15 residues. This chain's CDR3 is CASSLHQGGTDTQYF. In DNA, the CDR3 is TGTGCCAGCAGTTTACATCAGGGCGGCACAGATACGCAGTATTTT.

V usage is TRBV10-3 and J usage is TRBJ2-3, with 7 bases aligning to TRBD2. The CDR3 is 13 residues long. V trimming: 7 bases; J trimming: 3 bases; junction bases outside the gene matches: 4. Germline V CDR1 and CDR2: ENHRY, SYGVKD. In nucleotides, the CDR3 is TGTGCCATCAAGCCGCGGGAGACAGATACGCAGTATTTT. Its translation: CAIKPRETDTQYF.

The chain links TRBV6-5 to TRBJ2-3, with D perhaps TRBD1 or TRBD2 (5 bases each). The CDR3 is 12 residues long. Germline assignment: CDR1 MNHEY and CDR2 SVGAGI. V gave up 8 bases and J gave up 4 bases, with 10 bases separating them. CDR3 in DNA: TGTGCCAGCGGGGGTGTCCCAGATACGCAGTATTTT. Amino acids: CASGGVPDTQYF.

This clone has more than one count but fewer than ten. V is TRBV11-2 and J is TRBJ1-2; D unresolved. The CDR3 is 13 residues long. CDR1 and CDR2 (germline): SGHAT, FQNNGV. Trimming shortened V by 5 bases and J by 5 bases, and 12 bases separated the two germline ends. CDR3 DNA sequence: TGTGCCAGCAGCCTAGGCCAGGAATATGGCTACACCTTC. This codes for CASSLGQEYGYTF.

This sequence joins TRBV19 and TRBJ2-3, with D perhaps TRBD2 (6 bases). The CDR3 contains 11 residues. Germline V gives CDR1 LNHDA, CDR2 SQIVND (reference sequence). The ends were cut back, 6 bases at V and 8 bases at J, with 9 bases in the middle. CDR3 residues: CASRQGGTQYF. The CDR3 DNA reads TGTGCCAGTAGGCAGGGAGGTACGCAGTATTTT.

V gene TRBV7-6 combines with J gene TRBJ2-1, with D perhaps being TRBD1 or TRBD2 (6 bases each). Trimming removed 7 bases from V and 0 bases from J, with 10 bases in between. The CDR3 loop spans 14 amino acids. Germline V gene lookup returns CDR1 SGHVS and CDR2 FNYEAQ. CDR3 residues: CASNGGFSYNEQFF. CDR3 coding DNA: TGTGCCAGCAACGGGGGCTTCTCCTACAATGAGCAGTTCTTC.

The chain uses TRBV7-2 and TRBJ2-1, with D perhaps TRBD1 or TRBD2 (5 bases each). The germline CDR1 and CDR2 sequences are SGHTA and FQGNSA. The V end was cut by 5 bases, the J end by 6 bases, with 14 bases between. This CDR3 is 14 amino acids long. CDR3 in DNA: TGTGCCAGCAGCCCCCGAATTGGGGGCAATGAGCAGTTCTTC. Its translation is CASSPRIGGNEQFF.

The chain is built from TRBV19 and TRBJ2-1; TRBD2 matches at 7 bases. The CDR3 sequence is 15 residues long. The ends lost 5 bases at V and 2 bases at J; junction bases unmatched: 6. Germline loops: CDR1 LNHDA, CDR2 SQIVND (reference sequence). The CDR3 DNA sequence: TGTGCCAGTAGTCGTCGGAGCGGGACCTACAATGAGCAGTTCTTC. It is translated as CASSRRSGTYNEQFF.

The chain uses TRBV2 and TRBJ2-1, with D possibly TRBD2 on 5 matching bases. V was cut by 6 bases and J by 5 bases, with 11 bases left in between. From germline, CDR1 is SNHLY and CDR2 FYNNEI. This CDR3 spans 13 amino acids. CDR3 loop: CASREAIHNEQFF. The DNA for the CDR3 is TGTGCCAGCAGGGAGGCCATCCACAATGAGCAGTTCTTC.

DNA of the CDR3: TGTGCCAGCAGCTTAGGTGAGGTGGAGACCCAGTACTTC. Protein product: CASSLGEVETQYF. V gene TRBV7-6 combines with J gene TRBJ2-5; D not resolved. V gave up 1 base and J gave up 5 bases, with 8 bases separating them. Germline CDR1 and CDR2: SGHVS and FNYEAQ. The CDR3 contains 13 residues. Drawing the rest from reference TRBV7-6 and TRBJ2-5, the complete variable domain is GAGVSQSPRYKVTKRGQDVALRCDPISGHVSLYWYRQALGQGPEFLTYFNYEAQQDKSGLPNDRFSAERPEGSISTLTIQRTEQRDSAMYRCASSLGEVETQYFGPGTRLLVL.

The rearrangement joins TRBV7-9 to TRBJ1-1; D is possibly TRBD1 (6 bases). The germline V and J ends were trimmed by 5 bases and 0 bases, with 13 bases remaining between them. This CDR3 contains 15 residues. Germline V lookup: CDR1 SEHNR, CDR2 FQNEAQ (reference sequence). The CDR3 here is CASSPSDRMNTEAFF. The CDR3 bases are TGTGCCAGCAGCCCATCGGACAGAATGAACACTGAAGCTTTCTTT.

CDR3 region: CASSQVFTGLSDYTF. The CDR3 nucleotides read TGCGCCAGCAGCCAAGTGTTTACAGGGCTCTCAGACTACACCTTC. The gene calls are TRBV4-1 and TRBJ1-2, with a possible D match to TRBD1 (6 bases). This CDR3 region has 15 residues. Germline CDR1 MGHRA, CDR2 YSYEKL. Trimming took 1 base from V and 10 from J, leaving 19 bases between them.

The rearrangement uses TRBV7-9 and TRBJ1-4; D is undetermined. V lost 2 bases and J lost 0, with 4 bases in between. The CDR3 is 14 residues long. The germline CDR1 and CDR2 sequences are SEHNR and FQNEAQ (reference sequence). CDR3 in amino acids: CASSLFATNEKLFF. The CDR3, as DNA: TGTGCCAGCAGCTTATTTGCAACTAATGAAAAACTGTTTTTT.

The rearrangement links TRBV7-8 to TRBJ2-7; D gene ambiguous. Trimming shortened V by 2 bases and J by 7 bases, and 12 bases separated the two germline ends. Germline lookup yields CDR1 SGHVS and CDR2 FQNEAQ. The CDR3 runs to 13 residues. The CDR3 loop is CASSLTPLQEQYF. The CDR3 nucleotides read TGTGCCAGCAGCTTAACGCCCCTCCAGGAGCAGTACTTC.